The 17 T cell receptor beta chains reported below all come from one sample, sequenced in a study of blood T cell repertoires in COVID-19. The method was immunoSEQ multiplex PCR; TCRdb's version includes in-frame clones alone and lacks a portion of them. The table lists some 160,000 clones, almost 85% of them singletons. Sequencing was done on a sample of peripheral blood. These receptors originate from a woman aged 80 or over with COVID-19, enrolled during active disease.

The chain carries TRBV7-3 and TRBJ2-2; 12 bases agree with TRBD2. V gave up 5 bases and J gave up 5 bases; unmatched junction bases: 3. This CDR3 has 15 residues. Germline V gives CDR1 SGHTA, CDR2 FQGTGA. In DNA, the CDR3 is TGTGCCAGCAGCATCGGACTAGCGGGAACCGGGGAGCTGTTTTTT. It encodes CASSIGLAGTGELFF.

The chain uses TRBV15 and TRBJ1-5; TRBD1 matches at 7 bases. The CDR3 is 20 residues long. CDR1 LNHNV and CDR2 YYDKDF come from the germline V gene (reference sequence). The ends lost 0 bases at V and 0 bases at J; junction bases unmatched: 14. CDR3 in amino acids: CATSRENRDSIRNSNQPQHF. The CDR3 DNA is TGTGCCACCAGCAGAGAAAACCGGGACAGCATAAGAAATAGCAATCAGCCCCAGCATTTT.

The genes are TRBV11-3 and TRBJ2-1; D is unresolved. Trimming removed 5 bases from V and 6 bases from J, with 11 bases in between. The CDR3 spans 13 residues. CDR1 and CDR2 from the germline V gene are SGHNT and YENEEA. The CDR3 nucleotides are TGTGCCAGCAGCCTCGACATAGGCAATGAGCAGTTCTTC. Its translation: CASSLDIGNEQFF. The complete variable domain, with remaining parts taken from reference TRBV11-3 and TRBJ2-1, reads EAGVVQSPRYKIIEKKQPVAFWCNPISGHNTLYWYLQNLGQGPELLIRYENEEAVDDSQLPKDRFSAERLKGVDSTLKIQPAELGDSAVYLCASSLDIGNEQFFGPGTRLTVL.

Only one count was recorded for this clone. The V and J genes are TRBV18 and TRBJ2-6; D perhaps matches TRBD2 (6 bases). V dropped 5 bases and J dropped 0 bases, with 8 bases sitting between them. This CDR3 comprises 15 residues. CDR1 is KGHSH, CDR2 LQKENI, per germline. In DNA, the CDR3 is TGTGCCAGCTCAGGGGGGTACTCTGGGGCCAACGTCCTGACTTTC. Its protein product is CASSGGYSGANVLTF. The variable domain in full, with the rest retrieved from reference TRBV18 and TRBJ2-6, is NAGVMQNPRHLVRRRGQEARLRCSPMKGHSHVYWYRQLPEEGLKFMVYLQKENIIDESGMPKERFSAEFPKEGPSILRIQQVVRGDSAAYFCASSGGYSGANVLTFGAGSRLTVL.

This clone was found a few times. The genes are TRBV3-1 (or the pseudogene TRBV3-2) and TRBJ1-1; D unclear. Deletions cut 1 base from V and 4 bases from J, with 7 bases between. CDR1 and CDR2 from the germline V gene are LGHDT and YNNKEL (reference sequence). The CDR3 has 13 residues. The CDR3 protein is CASSQVHGTEAFF. CDR3 sequence (DNA): TGTGCCAGCAGCCAAGTTCACGGCACTGAAGCTTTCTTT.

The chain joins TRBV5-1 to TRBJ2-7; TRBD2 matches 10 bases. The CDR3 is 15 residues long. Germline CDR1 and CDR2: SGHRS and YFSETQ. The V gene end was trimmed by 1 base and the J gene end by 6 bases; junction bases not matched to a gene: 7. The CDR3, as DNA: TGCGCCAGCAGCTTGCGCCTAGCGGGAGCCGGCGAGCAGTACTTC. Amino acid sequence: CASSLRLAGAGEQYF.

As regards this clone: The sample contains more than one DNA sequence encoding this CDR3. The rearrangement joins TRBV18 to TRBJ2-3; 7 bases are a match to TRBD2. V shed 3 bases, J shed 0 bases, and the junction held 3 bases outside the gene matches. The germline gives CDR1 KGHSH, CDR2 LQKENI. This CDR3 region has 15 residues. The CDR3 sequence is CASSPLGGSTDTQYF. The CDR3 region has the DNA TGTGCCAGCTCACCCTTGGGGGGGAGCACAGATACGCAGTATTTT.

The chain employs TRBV9 and TRBJ2-1; 8 bases line up with TRBD2. The CDR3 consists of 16 residues. V lost 0 bases to trimming and J lost 4 bases; unmatched junction nucleotides: 6. Germline V gives CDR1 SGDLS, CDR2 YYNGEE. The CDR3 reads CASSVGRLAGYNEQFF. The CDR3 region has the DNA TGTGCCAGCAGCGTAGGCCGGCTAGCGGGTTACAATGAGCAGTTCTTC.

The chain carries TRBV3-1 (or the pseudogene TRBV3-2) and TRBJ1-1; a weak D match, TRBD1 (6 bases). V shed 4 bases and J shed 0 bases, with 12 bases lying between them. This CDR3 is 15 amino acids long. CDR1 LGHDT and CDR2 YNNKEL come from the germline V gene (reference sequence). CDR3 bases: TGTGCCAGCAGCCGACCGGACAGAATGAACACTGAAGCTTTCTTT. The encoded protein is CASSRPDRMNTEAFF.

This clone was recorded a few times. The CDR3 DNA is TGTGCCAGCAGTTCCCAGGGGGCCTACGAGCAGTACTTC. Protein product: CASSSQGAYEQYF. The chain joins TRBV7-9 to TRBJ2-7, with 7 bases fitting TRBD1. J was trimmed by 2 bases and V by 6 bases; bases with no gene match: 4. The V gene's germline CDR1 is SEHNR and CDR2 FQNEAQ (reference sequence). The CDR3 is 13 amino acids. Drawing the rest from reference TRBV7-9 and TRBJ2-7, the complete variable domain is DTGVSQNPRHKITKRGQNVTFRCDPISEHNRLYWYRQTLGQGPEFLTYFQNEAQLEKSRLLSDRFSAERPKGSFSTLEIQRTEQGDSAMYLCASSSQGAYEQYFGPGTRLTVT.

The gene calls are TRBV5-4 and TRBJ1-1; a possible D gene is TRBD1 (6 bases). Germline V lookup: CDR1 SGHNT, CDR2 YYREEE (reference sequence). This CDR3 has 14 amino acids. V lost 0 bases and J 4 bases, leaving 10 bases between the germline ends. The CDR3 loop reads CASSLAQGTTEAFF. The DNA for the CDR3 is TGTGCCAGCAGCTTGGCACAGGGAACCACTGAAGCTTTCTTT.

This chain connects TRBV7-2 to TRBJ1-6; a possible D gene is TRBD1 (6 bases). This CDR3 comprises 15 residues. V gave up 1 base and J gave up 2 bases, with 6 bases separating them. Germline V lookup: CDR1 SGHTA, CDR2 FQGNSA. In DNA, the CDR3 is TGTGCCAGCAGCTTAGAGGGGGCCTATAATTCACCCCTCCACTTT. The encoded protein is CASSLEGAYNSPLHF.

The chain employs TRBV4-1 and TRBJ2-7; perhaps TRBD1 as D (6 bases). This CDR3 region has 15 residues. CDR1 is MGHRA, CDR2 YSYEKL, per germline. V was pared by 1 base and J by 4 bases, with 14 bases between. The CDR3 DNA follows: TGCGCCAGCAGCCAAGTTGCGTCAGGGGCTTACGAGCAGTACTTC. Its translation: CASSQVASGAYEQYF.

This chain uses TRBV2 with TRBJ2-5; 8 bases fit TRBD1. Germline-derived CDR1 and CDR2 are SNHLY and FYNNEI. The CDR3 runs to 15 residues. The junction had 10 bases not matched to a gene; V was cut back by 7 bases and J by 3 bases. CDR3 in amino acids: CASIFRQGRKETQYF. The CDR3 DNA reads as TGTGCCAGCATTTTCCGACAGGGGAGGAAAGAGACCCAGTACTTC.

This rearrangement joins TRBV4-3 to TRBJ2-3; D possibly corresponds to TRBD1 (5 bases). The CDR3 sequence is 15 residues long. Germline CDR1 and CDR2: LGHNA and YSLEER. V was cut by 0 bases and J by 4 bases, with 11 bases left in between. The CDR3 is CASSQDRVTSDTQYF. CDR3 nucleotides: TGCGCCAGCAGCCAAGACAGGGTAACTTCAGATACGCAGTATTTT.

The CDR3 sequence: CASSVGDRGRRETQYF. Here the CDR3 DNA reads TGTGCCAGCAGCGTAGGTGACAGGGGGCGCCGTGAGACCCAGTACTTC. V gene TRBV9 combines with J gene TRBJ2-5; 10 positions match TRBD1. The length of the CDR3 is 16 residues. CDR1 and CDR2 from the germline V gene are SGDLS and YYNGEE. The V segment lost 0 bases and the J segment 5 bases; nucleotides outside the gene matches: 7. Drawing the rest from reference TRBV9 and TRBJ2-5, the complete variable domain is DSGVTQTPKHLITATGQRVTLRCSPRSGDLSVYWYQQSLDQGLQFLIQYYNGEERAKGNILERFSAQQFPDLHSELNLSSLELGDSALYFCASSVGDRGRRETQYFGPGTRLLVL.

The chain carries TRBV5-1 and TRBJ2-5; D perhaps matches TRBD1 (6 bases). CDR3 length: 14 residues. Germline CDR1 and CDR2: SGHRS and YFSETQ. Trimming stripped 4 bases from V and 3 bases from J, with 13 bases between. CDR3 residues: CASSPGQNEETQYF. CDR3 DNA: TGCGCCAGCAGCCCCGGACAGAACGAAGAGACCCAGTACTTC.